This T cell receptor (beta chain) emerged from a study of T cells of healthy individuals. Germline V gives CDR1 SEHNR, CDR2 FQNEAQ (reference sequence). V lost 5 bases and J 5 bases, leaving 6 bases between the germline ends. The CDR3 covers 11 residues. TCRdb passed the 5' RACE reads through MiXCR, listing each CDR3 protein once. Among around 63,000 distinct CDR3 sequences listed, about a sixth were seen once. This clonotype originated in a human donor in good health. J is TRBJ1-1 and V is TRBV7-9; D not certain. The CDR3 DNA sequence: TGTGCCAGCAGCGCCAGTACTGAAGCTTTCTTT. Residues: CASSASTEAFF.